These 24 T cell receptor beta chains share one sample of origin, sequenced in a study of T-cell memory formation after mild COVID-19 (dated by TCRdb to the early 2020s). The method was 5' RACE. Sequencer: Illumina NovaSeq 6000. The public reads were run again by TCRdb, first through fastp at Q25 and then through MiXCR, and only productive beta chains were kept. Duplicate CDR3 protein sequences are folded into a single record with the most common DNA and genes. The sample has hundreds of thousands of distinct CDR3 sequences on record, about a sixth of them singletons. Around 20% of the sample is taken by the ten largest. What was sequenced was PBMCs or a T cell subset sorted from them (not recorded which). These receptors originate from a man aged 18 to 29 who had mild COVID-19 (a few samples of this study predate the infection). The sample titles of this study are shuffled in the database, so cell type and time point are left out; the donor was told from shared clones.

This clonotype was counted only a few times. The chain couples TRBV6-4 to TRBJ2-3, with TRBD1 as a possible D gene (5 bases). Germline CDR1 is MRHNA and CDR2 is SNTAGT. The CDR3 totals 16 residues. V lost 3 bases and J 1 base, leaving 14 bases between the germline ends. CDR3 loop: CASSELWGRRTDTQYF. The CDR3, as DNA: TGTGCCAGCAGTGAACTTTGGGGCCGACGCACAGATACGCAGTATTTT.

The CDR3 is CASSQGGEGVETQYF. CDR3 sequence (DNA): TGTGCCAGCAGCCAGGGGGGGGAAGGTGTAGAGACCCAGTACTTC. J is TRBJ2-5 and V is TRBV11-2; D tentatively fits TRBD1 or TRBD2 (7 bases each). The CDR3 contains 15 residues. CDR1 and CDR2 (germline): SGHAT, FQNNGV. V lost 5 bases and J lost 4, with 17 bases in between.

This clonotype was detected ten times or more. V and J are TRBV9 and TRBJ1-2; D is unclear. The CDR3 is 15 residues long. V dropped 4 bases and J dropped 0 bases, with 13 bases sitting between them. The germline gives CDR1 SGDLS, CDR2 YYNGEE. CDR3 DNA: TGTGCCAGCAGCCCCCCGGGTCCGACTAACTATGGCTACACCTTC. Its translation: CASSPPGPTNYGYTF.

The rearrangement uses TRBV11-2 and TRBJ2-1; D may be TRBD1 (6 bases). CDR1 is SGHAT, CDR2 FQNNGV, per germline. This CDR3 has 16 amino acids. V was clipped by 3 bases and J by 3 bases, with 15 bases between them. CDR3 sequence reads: CASSFGQGRRYNEQFF. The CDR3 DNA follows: TGTGCCAGCAGCTTTGGGCAGGGGCGCCGCTACAATGAGCAGTTCTTC.

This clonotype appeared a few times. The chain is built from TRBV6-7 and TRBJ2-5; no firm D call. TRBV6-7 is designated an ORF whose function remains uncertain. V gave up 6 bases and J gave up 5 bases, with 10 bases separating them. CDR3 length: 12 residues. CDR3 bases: TGTGCCAGCAGCCCCTTCCGGGAGACCCAGTACTTC. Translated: CASSPFRETQYF.

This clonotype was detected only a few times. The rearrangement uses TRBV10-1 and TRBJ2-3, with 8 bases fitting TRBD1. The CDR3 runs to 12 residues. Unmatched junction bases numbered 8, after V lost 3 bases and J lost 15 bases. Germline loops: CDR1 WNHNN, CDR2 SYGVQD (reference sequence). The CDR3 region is CASSEGQGAGYF. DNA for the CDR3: TGCGCCAGCAGTGAAGGCCAGGGGGCAGGTTATTTT.

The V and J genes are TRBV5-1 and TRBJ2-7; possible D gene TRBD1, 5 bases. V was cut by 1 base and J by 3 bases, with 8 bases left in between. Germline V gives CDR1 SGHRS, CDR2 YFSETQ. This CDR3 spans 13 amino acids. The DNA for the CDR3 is TGCGCCAGCAGCTTGCAGGGCTACTACGAGCAGTACTTC. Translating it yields CASSLQGYYEQYF.

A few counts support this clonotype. CDR3 residues: CASSTSGAHSGTEAFF. The CDR3 DNA sequence: TGTGCCAGCAGTACCTCGGGGGCCCATAGTGGGACTGAAGCTTTCTTT. This chain uses TRBV12-3 or TRBV12-4 with TRBJ1-1; the D gene is possibly TRBD1 (6 bases). V was pared by 5 bases and J by 5 bases, with 21 bases between. This CDR3 is built from 16 residues.

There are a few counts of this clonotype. The CDR3 loop reads CSVERWGGPSTDTQYF. CDR3 nucleotides: TGCAGCGTTGAAAGGTGGGGGGGGCCTAGCACAGATACGCAGTATTTT. This chain joins TRBV29-1 and TRBJ2-3; the D gene is possibly TRBD2 (7 bases). Germline V gives CDR1 SQVTM, CDR2 ANQGSEA. V lost 2 bases and J 0 bases, leaving 15 bases between the germline ends. The length of the CDR3 is 16 residues.

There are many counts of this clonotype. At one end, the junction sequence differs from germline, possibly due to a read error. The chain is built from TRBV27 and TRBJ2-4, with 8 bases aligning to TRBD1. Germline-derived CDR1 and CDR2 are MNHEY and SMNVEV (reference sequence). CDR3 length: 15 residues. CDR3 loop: CASSRQRDRSNGPCF. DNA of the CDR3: TGTGCCAGCAGCCGACAAAGGGACAGGTCAAATGGTCCGTGCTTC.

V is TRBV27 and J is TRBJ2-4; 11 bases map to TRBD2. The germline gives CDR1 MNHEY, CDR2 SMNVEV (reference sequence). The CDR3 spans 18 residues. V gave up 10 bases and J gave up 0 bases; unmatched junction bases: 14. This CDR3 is CATRPGLAGGLAKNIQYF. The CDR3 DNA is TGTGCCACCAGGCCGGGTCTAGCGGGGGGTCTAGCCAAAAACATTCAGTACTTC.

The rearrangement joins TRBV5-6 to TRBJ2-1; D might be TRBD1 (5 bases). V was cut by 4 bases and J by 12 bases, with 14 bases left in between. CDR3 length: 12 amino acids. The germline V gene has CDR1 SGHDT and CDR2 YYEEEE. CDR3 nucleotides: TGTGCCAGCAGCAAAGGGGTTTCTCGGCAGTTCTTC. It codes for CASSKGVSRQFF.

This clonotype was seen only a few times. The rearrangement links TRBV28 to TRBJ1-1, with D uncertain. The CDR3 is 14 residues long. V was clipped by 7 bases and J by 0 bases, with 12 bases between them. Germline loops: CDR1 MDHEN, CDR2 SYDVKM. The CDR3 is CASIRPFMNTEAFF. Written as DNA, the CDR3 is TGTGCCAGCATCCGGCCTTTTATGAACACTGAAGCTTTCTTT.

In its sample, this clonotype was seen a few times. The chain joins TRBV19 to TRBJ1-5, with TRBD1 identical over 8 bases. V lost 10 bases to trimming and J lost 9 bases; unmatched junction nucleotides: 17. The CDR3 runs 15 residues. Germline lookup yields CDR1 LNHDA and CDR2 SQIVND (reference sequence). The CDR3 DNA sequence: TGTGCCACAAAAGGGGTCAGGGGGCCTTTTTGGCCCCAGCATTTT. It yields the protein CATKGVRGPFWPQHF. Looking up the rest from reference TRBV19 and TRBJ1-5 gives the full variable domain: DGGITQSPKYLFRKEGQNVTLSCEQNLNHDAMYWYRQDPGQGLRLIYYSQIVNDFQKGDIAEGYSVSREKKESFPLTVTSAQKNPTAFYLCATKGVRGPFWPQHFGDGTRLSIL.

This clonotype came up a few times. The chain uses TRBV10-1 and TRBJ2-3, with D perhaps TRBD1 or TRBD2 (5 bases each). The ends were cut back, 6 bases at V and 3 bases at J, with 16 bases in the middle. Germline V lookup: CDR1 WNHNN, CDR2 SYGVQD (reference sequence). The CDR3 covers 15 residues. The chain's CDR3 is CASSWGPTGTDTQYF. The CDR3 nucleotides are TGCGCCAGCAGCTGGGGACCGACGGGGACAGATACGCAGTATTTT.

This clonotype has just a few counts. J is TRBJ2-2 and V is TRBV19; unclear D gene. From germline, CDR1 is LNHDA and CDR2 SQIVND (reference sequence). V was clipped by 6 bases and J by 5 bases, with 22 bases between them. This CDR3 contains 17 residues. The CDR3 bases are TGTGCCAGTAGCCTAGGCCGCCTTAGGGCGACGACCGGGGAGCTGTTTTTT. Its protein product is CASSLGRLRATTGELFF.

CDR3: CASSMGGQLNTEAFF. The CDR3 DNA follows: TGCGCCAGCAGCATGGGGGGACAATTGAACACTGAAGCTTTCTTT. The chain carries TRBV5-1 and TRBJ1-1; the D gene is possibly TRBD1 (6 bases). Trimming took 4 bases from V and 0 from J, leaving 13 bases between them. The CDR3 spans 15 residues. Per the germline V gene, CDR1 is SGHRS and CDR2 is YFSETQ.

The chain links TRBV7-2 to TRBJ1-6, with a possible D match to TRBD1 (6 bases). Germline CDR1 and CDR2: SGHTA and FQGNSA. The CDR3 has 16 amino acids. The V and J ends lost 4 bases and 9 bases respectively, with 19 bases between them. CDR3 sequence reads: CASSSRGGRLGSPLHF. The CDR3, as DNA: TGTGCCAGCAGCTCCCGGGGGGGGCGGTTGGGTTCACCCCTCCACTTT.

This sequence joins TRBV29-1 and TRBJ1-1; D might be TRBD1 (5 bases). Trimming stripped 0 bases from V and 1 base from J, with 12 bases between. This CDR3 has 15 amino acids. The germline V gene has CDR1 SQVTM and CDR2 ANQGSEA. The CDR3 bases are TGCAGCGTTGAAGATCGGGCACAGGCGAACACTGAAGCTTTCTTT. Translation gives CSVEDRAQANTEAFF.

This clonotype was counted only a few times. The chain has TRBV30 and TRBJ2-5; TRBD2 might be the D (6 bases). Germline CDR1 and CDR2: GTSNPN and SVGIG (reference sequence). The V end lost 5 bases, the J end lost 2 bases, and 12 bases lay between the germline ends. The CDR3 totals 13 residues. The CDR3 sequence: CAWDSGPQETQYF. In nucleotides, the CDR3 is TGTGCCTGGGACAGCGGGCCACAAGAGACCCAGTACTTC. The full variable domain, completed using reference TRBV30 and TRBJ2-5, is SQTIHQWPATLVQPVGSPLSLECTVEGTSNPNLYWYRQAAGRGLQLLFYSVGIGQISSEVPQNLSASRPQDRQFILSSKKLLLSDSGFYLCAWDSGPQETQYFGPGTRLLVL.

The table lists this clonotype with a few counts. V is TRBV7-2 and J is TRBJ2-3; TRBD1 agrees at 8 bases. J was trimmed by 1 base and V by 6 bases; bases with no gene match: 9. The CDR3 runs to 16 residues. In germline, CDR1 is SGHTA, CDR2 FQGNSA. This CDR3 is CASSRTGGSRTDTQYF. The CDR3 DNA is TGTGCCAGCAGTCGCACAGGGGGTAGTCGCACAGATACGCAGTATTTT.

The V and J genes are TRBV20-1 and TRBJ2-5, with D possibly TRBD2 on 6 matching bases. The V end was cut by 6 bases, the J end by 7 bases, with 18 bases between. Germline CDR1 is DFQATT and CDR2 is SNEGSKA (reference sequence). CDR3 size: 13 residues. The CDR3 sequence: CSAPGLEGRTQYF. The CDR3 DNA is TGCAGTGCGCCCGGGCTGGAGGGACGGACCCAGTACTTC.

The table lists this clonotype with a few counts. The CDR3 coding sequence is TGTGCCAGCAGCCAAGTGCCGGGGCCCGCCTACGAGCAGTACTTC. Protein: CASSQVPGPAYEQYF. This rearrangement joins TRBV3-1 to TRBJ2-7; D assignment may be TRBD1 or TRBD2 (5 bases each). Trimming pared 1 base from V and 2 bases from J, leaving 12 bases between. Germline V lookup: CDR1 LGHDT, CDR2 YNNKEL (reference sequence). The CDR3 extends over 15 amino acids.

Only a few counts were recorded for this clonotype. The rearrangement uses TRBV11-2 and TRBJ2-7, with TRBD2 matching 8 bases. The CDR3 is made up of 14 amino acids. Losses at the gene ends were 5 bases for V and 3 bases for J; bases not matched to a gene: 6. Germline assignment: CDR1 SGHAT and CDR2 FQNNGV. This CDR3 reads CASSPTAGGYEQYF. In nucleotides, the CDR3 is TGTGCCAGCAGCCCGACGGCGGGGGGCTACGAGCAGTACTTC.